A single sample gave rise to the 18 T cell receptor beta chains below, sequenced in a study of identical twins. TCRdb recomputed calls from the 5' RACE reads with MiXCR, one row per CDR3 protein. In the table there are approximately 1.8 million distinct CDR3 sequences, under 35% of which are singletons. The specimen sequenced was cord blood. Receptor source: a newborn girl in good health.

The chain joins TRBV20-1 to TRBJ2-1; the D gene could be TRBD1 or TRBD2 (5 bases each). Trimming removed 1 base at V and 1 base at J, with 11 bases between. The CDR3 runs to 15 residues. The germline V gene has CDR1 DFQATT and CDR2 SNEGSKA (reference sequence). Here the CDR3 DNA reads TGCAGTGCTAGAGGGGGGAGATCATCCTACAATGAGCAGTTCTTC. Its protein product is CSARGGRSSYNEQFF.

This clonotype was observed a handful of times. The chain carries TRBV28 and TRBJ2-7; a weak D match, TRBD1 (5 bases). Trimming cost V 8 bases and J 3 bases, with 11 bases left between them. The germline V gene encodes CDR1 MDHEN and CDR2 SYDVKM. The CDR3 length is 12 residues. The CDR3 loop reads CASGAAGYEQYF. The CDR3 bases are TGTGCCAGCGGGGCCGCAGGCTACGAGCAGTACTTC.

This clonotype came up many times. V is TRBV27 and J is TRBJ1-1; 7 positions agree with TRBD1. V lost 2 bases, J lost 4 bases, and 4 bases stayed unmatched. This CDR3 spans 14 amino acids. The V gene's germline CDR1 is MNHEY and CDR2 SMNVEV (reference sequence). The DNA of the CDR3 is TGTGCCAGCAGTTTAAGAGCAGGGGGCACTGAAGCTTTCTTT. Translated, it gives CASSLRAGGTEAFF.

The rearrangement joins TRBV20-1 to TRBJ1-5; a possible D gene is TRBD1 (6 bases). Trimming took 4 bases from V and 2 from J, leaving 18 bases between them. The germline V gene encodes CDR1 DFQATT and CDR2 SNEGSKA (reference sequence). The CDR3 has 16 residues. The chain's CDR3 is CSATGQIVWGNQPQHF. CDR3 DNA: TGCAGTGCTACCGGACAGATTGTGTGGGGCAATCAGCCCCAGCATTTT.

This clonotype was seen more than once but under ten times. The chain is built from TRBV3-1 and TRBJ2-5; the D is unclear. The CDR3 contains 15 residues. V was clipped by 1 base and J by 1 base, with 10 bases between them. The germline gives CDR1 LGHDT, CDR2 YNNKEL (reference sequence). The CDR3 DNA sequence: TGTGCCAGCAGCCAAGGCGGTTTAGGCCAAGAGACCCAGTACTTC. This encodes CASSQGGLGQETQYF.

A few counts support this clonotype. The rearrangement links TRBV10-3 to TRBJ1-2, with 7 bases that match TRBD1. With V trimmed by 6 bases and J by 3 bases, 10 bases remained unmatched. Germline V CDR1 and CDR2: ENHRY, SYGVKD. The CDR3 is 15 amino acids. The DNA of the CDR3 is TGTGCCATCAGGGACCTTACAGGGGTGGACTATGGCTACACCTTC. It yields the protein CAIRDLTGVDYGYTF.

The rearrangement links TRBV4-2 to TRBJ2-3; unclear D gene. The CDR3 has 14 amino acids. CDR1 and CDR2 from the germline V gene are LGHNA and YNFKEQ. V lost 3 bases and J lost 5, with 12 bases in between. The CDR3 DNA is TGTGCCAGCAGCCATAATGCCGTTGGAGATACGCAGTATTTT. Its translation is CASSHNAVGDTQYF.

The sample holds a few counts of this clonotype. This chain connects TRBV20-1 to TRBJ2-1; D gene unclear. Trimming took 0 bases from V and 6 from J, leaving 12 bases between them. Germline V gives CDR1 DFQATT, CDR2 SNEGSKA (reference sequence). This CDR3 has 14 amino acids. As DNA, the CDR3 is TGCAGTGCTAGAGATCCAAGGAAAGCCAATGAGCAGTTCTTC. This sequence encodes CSARDPRKANEQFF.

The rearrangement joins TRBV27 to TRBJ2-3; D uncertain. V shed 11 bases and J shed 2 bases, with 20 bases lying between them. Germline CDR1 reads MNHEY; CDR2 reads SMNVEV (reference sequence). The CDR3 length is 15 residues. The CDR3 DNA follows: TGTGCCTGCACCCCTAAATCTAGTTTCACAGATACGCAGTATTTT. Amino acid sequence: CACTPKSSFTDTQYF.

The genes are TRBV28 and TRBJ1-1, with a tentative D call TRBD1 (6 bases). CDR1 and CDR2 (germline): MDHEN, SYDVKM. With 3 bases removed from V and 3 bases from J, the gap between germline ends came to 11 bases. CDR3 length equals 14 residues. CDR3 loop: CASSFQGQDTEAFF. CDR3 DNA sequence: TGTGCCAGCAGTTTTCAGGGGCAGGACACTGAAGCTTTCTTT.

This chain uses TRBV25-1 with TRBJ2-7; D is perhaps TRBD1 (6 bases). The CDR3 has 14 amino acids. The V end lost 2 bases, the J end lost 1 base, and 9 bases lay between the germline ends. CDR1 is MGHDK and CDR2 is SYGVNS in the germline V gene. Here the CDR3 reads CASSEPDRSYEQYF. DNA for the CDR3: TGTGCCAGCAGTGAACCGGACAGATCCTACGAGCAGTACTTC.

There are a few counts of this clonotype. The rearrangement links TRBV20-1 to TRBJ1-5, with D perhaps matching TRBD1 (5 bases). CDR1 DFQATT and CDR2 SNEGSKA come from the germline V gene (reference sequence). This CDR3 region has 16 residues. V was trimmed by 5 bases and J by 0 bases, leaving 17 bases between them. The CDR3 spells CSAHRTLDYSNQPQHF. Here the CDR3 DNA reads TGCAGTGCTCATAGGACACTCGATTATAGCAATCAGCCCCAGCATTTT.

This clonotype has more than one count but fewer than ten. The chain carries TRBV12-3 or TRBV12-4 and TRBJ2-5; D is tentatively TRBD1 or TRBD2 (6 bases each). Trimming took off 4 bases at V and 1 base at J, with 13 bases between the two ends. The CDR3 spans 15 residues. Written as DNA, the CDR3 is TGTGCCAGCAGTTCGAGGGGGGCGGTCCAAGAGACCCAGTACTTC. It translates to CASSSRGAVQETQYF.

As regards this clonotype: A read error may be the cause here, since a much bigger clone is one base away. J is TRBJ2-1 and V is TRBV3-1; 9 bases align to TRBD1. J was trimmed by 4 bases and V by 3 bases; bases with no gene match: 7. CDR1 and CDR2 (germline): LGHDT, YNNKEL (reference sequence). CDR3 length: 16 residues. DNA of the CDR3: TGTGCCAGCAGCCATGTCGGGACAGGGTCGTACAATGAGCAGTTCTTC. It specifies CASSHVGTGSYNEQFF.

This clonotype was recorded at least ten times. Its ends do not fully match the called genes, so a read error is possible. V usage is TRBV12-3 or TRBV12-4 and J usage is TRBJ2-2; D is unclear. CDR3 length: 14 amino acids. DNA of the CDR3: TGCGCCAGCAGCTTTGGCAGCAACACCGGGGAGCTGTTTTTT. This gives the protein CASSFGSNTGELFF.

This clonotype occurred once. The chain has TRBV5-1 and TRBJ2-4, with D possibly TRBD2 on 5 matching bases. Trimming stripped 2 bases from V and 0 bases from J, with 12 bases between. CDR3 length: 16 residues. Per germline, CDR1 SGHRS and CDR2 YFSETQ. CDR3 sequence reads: CASSFASQEAKNIQYF. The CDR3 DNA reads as TGCGCCAGCAGCTTTGCTAGCCAGGAAGCCAAAAACATTCAGTACTTC.

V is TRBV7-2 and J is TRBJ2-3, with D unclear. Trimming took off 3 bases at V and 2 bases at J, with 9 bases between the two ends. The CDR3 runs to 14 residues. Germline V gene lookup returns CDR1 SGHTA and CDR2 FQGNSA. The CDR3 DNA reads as TGTGCCAGCAGCTTCCTGGGGTTCACAGATACGCAGTATTTT. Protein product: CASSFLGFTDTQYF.

The CDR3 spells CASSLGTGGGFNEQFF. The CDR3 DNA is TGTGCCAGCAGTTTGGGCACTGGCGGGGGGTTCAATGAGCAGTTCTTC. The rearrangement uses TRBV27 and TRBJ2-1; 8 nucleotides line up with TRBD2. The V gene end was trimmed by 3 bases and the J gene end by 6 bases; junction bases not matched to a gene: 10. This CDR3 spans 16 amino acids. Germline V gene lookup returns CDR1 MNHEY and CDR2 SMNVEV (reference sequence).